These 22 T cell receptor beta chains came from one sample sequenced in a study of PD-1 blockade in classical Hodgkin lymphoma. Produced via immunoSEQ multiplex PCR; TCRdb's table is partial and in-frame only. Of under 95,000 clones in the sample, roughly 91% were seen once. With no exception, relapse followed autologous stem cell transplantation in all patients, and brentuximab vedotin exposure varied. The sample here was peripheral blood mononuclear cells (PBMCs), taken before the second cycle of nivolumab. These receptors were collected from a human donor with classical Hodgkin lymphoma.

Comment on this clone: The junction differs from germline at one of its ends, possibly a read error. The chain couples TRBV7-3 to TRBJ2-1, with D possibly being TRBD1 or TRBD2 (6 bases each). The CDR3 length is 15 residues. Germline CDR1 is SGHTA and CDR2 is FQGTGA. CDR3 sequence reads: CASSLPGDSHNEQFF. The CDR3 coding sequence is TGTGCCAGCAGCTTACCAGGGGACTCCCACAATGAGCAGTTCTTC. Full variable domain (missing parts from reference TRBV7-3 and TRBJ2-1): GAGVSQTPSNKVTEKGKYVELRCDPISGHTALYWYRQSLGQGPEFLIYFQGTGAADDSGLPNDRFFAVRPEGSVSTLKIQRTERGDSAVYLCASSLPGDSHNEQFFGPGTRLTVL.

The chain carries TRBV28 and TRBJ1-4; D gene ambiguous. CDR3 size: 15 residues. Trimming left V 2 bases short and J 4 bases short, with 11 bases between. Per germline, CDR1 MDHEN and CDR2 SYDVKM. The CDR3 sequence is CASSLLGRVNEKLFF. In DNA, the CDR3 is TGTGCCAGCAGTTTACTTGGACGTGTTAATGAAAAACTGTTTTTT.

V is TRBV12-5 and J is TRBJ1-2; no definite D call. CDR3 size: 11 residues. V gave up 5 bases and J gave up 4 bases, with 5 bases separating them. In germline, CDR1 is LGHNT, CDR2 FRNRAP. The CDR3 spells CASGPIYGYTF. The CDR3 DNA sequence: TGTGCTAGTGGTCCCATCTATGGCTACACCTTC.

The gene calls are TRBV19 and TRBJ1-1; D perhaps matches TRBD1 (6 bases). Deletions cut 5 bases from V and 0 bases from J, with 7 bases between. Looked up from germline, CDR1 is LNHDA and CDR2 is SQIVND (reference sequence). The CDR3 is 13 residues long. DNA for the CDR3: TGTGCCAGTAGTGCAGGGGTGAACACTGAAGCTTTCTTT. Translation gives CASSAGVNTEAFF. The variable domain in full, with the rest retrieved from reference TRBV19 and TRBJ1-1, is DGGITQSPKYLFRKEGQNVTLSCEQNLNHDAMYWYRQDPGQGLRLIYYSQIVNDFQKGDIAEGYSVSREKKESFPLTVTSAQKNPTAFYLCASSAGVNTEAFFGQGTRLTVV.

V usage is TRBV10-2 and J usage is TRBJ2-5; D unresolved. The CDR3 sequence is 13 residues long. Deletions cut 7 bases from V and 3 bases from J, with 12 bases between. Germline CDR1 WSHSY, CDR2 SAAADI. Written as DNA, the CDR3 is TGCGCCAGCACGAACATTCCCAAAGAGACCCAGTACTTC. Encoded protein: CASTNIPKETQYF.

The rearrangement links TRBV21-1 to TRBJ2-1; the table's D call of TRBD2 was not tested on the DNA. TRBV21-1 is assigned pseudogene status. The CDR3 loop spans 17 amino acids. The CDR3 DNA is TGTGCCAGCAGCACCCCTTGGGGACTAGCGGCGAACAATGAGCAGTTCTTC. It is translated as CASSTPWGLAANNEQFF.

This chain connects TRBV19 to TRBJ1-2; possibly TRBD1 for D (6 bases). The CDR3 contains 20 residues. Trimming left V 4 bases short and J 5 bases short, with 32 bases between. CDR1 and CDR2 from the germline V gene are LNHDA and SQIVND (reference sequence). The CDR3 DNA reads as TGTGCCAGTAGTAGAATTATAAGACAGGACGGACTCGACGGGGTTTATGGCTACACCTTC. This translates into CASSRIIRQDGLDGVYGYTF.

V is TRBV5-1 and J is TRBJ2-3, with 11 bases aligning to TRBD1. Germline trimming cut 0 bases from V and 5 bases from J; bases unmatched to any gene: 5. Per germline, CDR1 SGHRS and CDR2 YFSETQ. The CDR3 sequence is 16 residues long. In DNA form, the CDR3 reads TGCGCCAGCAGCTTGGGGACAGGGGGCCTTGGAGATACGCAGTATTTT. Translated: CASSLGTGGLGDTQYF.

This clone was picked up one time. V is TRBV30 and J is TRBJ2-5; D perhaps matches TRBD1 (6 bases). In germline, CDR1 is GTSNPN, CDR2 SVGIG (reference sequence). Trimming shortened V by 2 bases and J by 2 bases, and 12 bases separated the two germline ends. The CDR3 runs to 14 residues. The CDR3 DNA follows: TGTGCCTGGAGTACCGGACAGACTCAAGAGACCCAGTACTTC. The encoded protein is CAWSTGQTQETQYF. Complete variable domain (other parts from reference TRBV30 and TRBJ2-5): SQTIHQWPATLVQPVGSPLSLECTVEGTSNPNLYWYRQAAGRGLQLLFYSVGIGQISSEVPQNLSASRPQDRQFILSSKKLLLSDSGFYLCAWSTGQTQETQYFGPGTRLLVL.

This sequence joins TRBV28 and TRBJ2-4; possibly TRBD1 for D (5 bases). This CDR3 has 14 residues. The V end was cut by 5 bases, the J end by 3 bases, with 11 bases between. Germline V gene sequence: CDR1 MDHEN, CDR2 SYDVKM. CDR3 in amino acids: CASSDAGNKNIQYF. In nucleotides, the CDR3 is TGTGCCAGCAGTGACGCAGGGAACAAAAACATTCAGTACTTC.

This rearrangement joins TRBV12-5 to TRBJ2-6; D unclear. CDR1 is LGHNT, CDR2 FRNRAP, per germline. CDR3 length: 13 amino acids. The ends were cut back, 1 base at V and 4 bases at J, with 2 bases in the middle. The CDR3 nucleotides are TGTGCTAGTGGTTTGGGAGGGGCCAACGTCCTGACTTTC. It codes for CASGLGGANVLTF.

The gene calls are TRBV30 and TRBJ1-2; D not resolved. Germline CDR1 is GTSNPN and CDR2 is SVGIG (reference sequence). V lost 0 bases, J lost 8 bases, and 7 bases lay in between. The CDR3 has 11 amino acids. The CDR3 is CAWSVLSGYTF. CDR3 sequence (DNA): TGTGCCTGGAGTGTACTATCGGGCTACACCTTC. Using reference TRBV30 and TRBJ1-2 for the parts outside the CDR3, the full variable domain is SQTIHQWPATLVQPVGSPLSLECTVEGTSNPNLYWYRQAAGRGLQLLFYSVGIGQISSEVPQNLSASRPQDRQFILSSKKLLLSDSGFYLCAWSVLSGYTFGSGTRLTVV.

The chain combines TRBV28 with TRBJ1-1, with unresolved D. The CDR3 runs 13 residues. Trimming cost V 5 bases and J 1 base, with 8 bases left between them. CDR1 and CDR2 (germline): MDHEN, SYDVKM. The CDR3 reads CASSTLRNTEAFF. In nucleotides, the CDR3 is TGTGCCAGCAGTACTCTACGGAACACTGAAGCTTTCTTT.

The chain employs TRBV27 and TRBJ2-1; D could derive from TRBD1 or TRBD2 (5 bases each). CDR1 MNHEY and CDR2 SMNVEV come from the germline V gene (reference sequence). V lost 4 bases and J 7 bases, leaving 17 bases between the germline ends. The CDR3 is 15 residues long. The CDR3 spells CASSWSGWGTNEQFF. The CDR3 coding sequence is TGTGCCAGCAGTTGGTCGGGATGGGGCACGAATGAGCAGTTCTTC.

In its sample, this clone was seen once. An end of the junction differs from the germline gene, which may be a read error. V usage is TRBV19 and J usage is TRBJ2-4; 7 bases line up with TRBD2. This CDR3 contains 15 residues. Germline assignment: CDR1 LNHDA and CDR2 SQIVND (reference sequence). The DNA for the CDR3 is TGTGCCAGTAGTCTAGAGACTAGCGCCAAAAACATTCAGTACTTC. Residues: CASSLETSAKNIQYF.

This clone is a singleton in its sample. V and J are TRBV28 and TRBJ2-4, with TRBD1 identical over 10 bases. This CDR3 contains 13 residues. Germline V lookup: CDR1 MDHEN, CDR2 SYDVKM. The V and J ends lost 2 bases and 14 bases, in that order; junction bases with no gene match: 6. CDR3 residues: CASSLATGTGEYF. CDR3 nucleotides: TGTGCCAGCAGTTTAGCCACCGGGACAGGGGAGTACTTC.

The V and J genes are TRBV11-1 and TRBJ2-5; D is uncertain. Deletions cut 1 base from V and 5 bases from J, with 2 bases between. The CDR3 loop spans 11 amino acids. CDR1 and CDR2 from the germline V gene are SGHAT and FQDESV (reference sequence). CDR3 in amino acids: CASSLEETQYF. CDR3 in DNA: TGTGCCAGCAGCTTAGAGGAGACCCAGTACTTC.

Here the CDR3 reads CASRPQGRGNQPQHF. The CDR3 DNA reads TGTGCCAGCAGGCCCCAGGGGCGCGGCAATCAGCCCCAGCATTTT. The chain carries TRBV28 and TRBJ1-5; a possible D gene is TRBD1 (6 bases). Germline-derived CDR1 and CDR2 are MDHEN and SYDVKM. The V end was cut by 6 bases, the J end by 2 bases, with 14 bases between. CDR3 size: 15 residues.

The rearrangement links TRBV6-5 to TRBJ2-5; D is unclear. V lost 0 bases, J lost 1 base, and 9 bases lay in between. CDR1 and CDR2 from the germline V gene are MNHEY and SVGAGI. The CDR3 has 15 residues. This chain's CDR3 is CASSYSRRSQETQYF. In DNA, the CDR3 is TGTGCCAGCAGTTACTCGAGGCGGAGCCAAGAGACCCAGTACTTC.

The chain joins TRBV5-1 to TRBJ2-5, with 7 bases lining up with TRBD2. The CDR3 contains 16 residues. Germline V lookup: CDR1 SGHRS, CDR2 YFSETQ. The trim removed 4 bases at V and 2 bases at J, leaving 11 bases unmatched. CDR3 DNA sequence: TGCGCCAGCAGCCGACTTGGCGGGGGTCGGCAAGAGACCCAGTACTTC. Amino acid sequence: CASSRLGGGRQETQYF. Full variable domain (remainder filled in from reference TRBV5-1 and TRBJ2-5): KAGVTQTPRYLIKTRGQQVTLSCSPISGHRSVSWYQQTPGQGLQFLFEYFSETQRNKGNFPGRFSGRQFSNSRSEMNVSTLELGDSALYLCASSRLGGGRQETQYFGPGTRLLVL.

The chain links TRBV27 to TRBJ2-1; 11 nucleotides agree with TRBD2. In germline, CDR1 is MNHEY, CDR2 SMNVEV (reference sequence). V shed 6 bases and J 5 bases; nucleotides not matched to a gene: 12. The CDR3 has 17 residues. CDR3 nucleotides: TGTGCCAGCAGCCTAAATAGCGGGAGGGGGCCCGACAATGAGCAGTTCTTC. Amino acid sequence: CASSLNSGRGPDNEQFF.

The CDR3 reads CAIKGASGGTGELFF. The DNA for the CDR3 is TGTGCCATCAAGGGGGCTAGCGGAGGCACCGGGGAGCTGTTTTTT. The genes are TRBV10-3 and TRBJ2-2; TRBD1 or TRBD2 may be the D gene (7 bases each). The germline gives CDR1 ENHRY, CDR2 SYGVKD. V was cut by 7 bases and J by 4 bases, with 16 bases left in between. There are 15 residues in the CDR3.